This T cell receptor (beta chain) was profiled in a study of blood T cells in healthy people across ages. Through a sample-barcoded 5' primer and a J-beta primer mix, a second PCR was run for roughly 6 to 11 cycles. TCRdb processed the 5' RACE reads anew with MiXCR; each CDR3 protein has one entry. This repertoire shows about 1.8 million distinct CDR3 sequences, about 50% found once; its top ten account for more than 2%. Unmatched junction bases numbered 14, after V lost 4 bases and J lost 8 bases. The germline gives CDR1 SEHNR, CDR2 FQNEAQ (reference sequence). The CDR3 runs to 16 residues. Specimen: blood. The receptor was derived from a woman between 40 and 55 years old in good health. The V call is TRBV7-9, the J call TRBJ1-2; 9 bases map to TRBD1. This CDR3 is CASSSNLQGAGEGYTF. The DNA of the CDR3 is TGTGCCAGCAGCTCCAATTTACAGGGGGCAGGGGAAGGCTACACCTTC.